This TCR beta chain was sequenced in a study of human T cells and chemical hapten exposure. In its sample, this clonotype was seen many times. TCRdb re-analysed the RACE reads in MiXCR, keeping a single row per CDR3 protein. The sample carries just over 350,000 distinct CDR3 sequences, roughly 6% recorded once. Time point noted: patch test 2, 6 weeks after DPC sensitization. As for treatment: therapeutic diphenylcyclopropenone sensitization with weekly scalp DPC. Germline V gene sequence: CDR1 SGHTA, CDR2 FQGNSA. The length of the CDR3 is 15 residues. Trimming stripped 2 bases from V and 3 bases from J, with 14 bases between.

Sample: whole blood, taken in connection with sensitization to the hapten diphenylcyclopropenone (DPC). V and J are TRBV7-2 and TRBJ2-7; possibly TRBD2 for D (7 bases). The source is a woman aged 18-29 years with alopecia areata. Some clones in this sample may be carry-over from other donors' samples. The chain's CDR3 is CASSLWGGGLYEQYF. The DNA of the CDR3 is TGTGCCAGCAGCTTATGGGGAGGGGGTCTCTACGAGCAGTACTTC.